This T cell receptor (beta chain) was sequenced during a study of T cell responses to AZD1222 COVID-19 vaccine. Recipients boosted at about 4 weeks or about 12 weeks are pooled. V lost 4 bases, J lost 6 bases, and 9 bases stayed unmatched. This CDR3 is 16 amino acids long. Germline V CDR1 and CDR2: KGHDR, SFDVKD. Findings and caveats of the study: Unmutated variant regions are reportedly targeted by nearly half of spike-specific TCRs. In a largely white British group with more females than males, clonal diversity was possibly underestimated.

Produced via immunoSEQ multiplex PCR; TCRdb's table is partial and in-frame only. The sample has over 65,000 clones; roughly 90% are singletons. About this clone itself: Its specificity is not known.

The V gene is TRBV24-1, the J gene TRBJ2-2, with 8 bases aligning to TRBD1. Here the sequenced sample was peripheral blood, taken 28 days after the second AZD1222 dose. The TCR sequence derives from an adult who received the AZD1222 COVID-19 vaccine. The CDR3 reads CATSEREGQDAGELFF. CDR3 coding DNA: TGTGCCACCAGTGAAAGAGAGGGACAGGATGCCGGGGAGCTGTTTTTT.